The rows below give T cell receptor beta chains drawn from one sample of a study of beta chain features in type 1 diabetes. The protocol was immunoSEQ multiplex PCR, while the TCRdb copy is restricted to in-frame clones and leaves out a portion. The table records some 900,000 clones, roughly 16% of them present only once. Sequenced input: naive CD4+ T cells from blood. The receptors shown here come from a woman between 18 and 29 years old in good health. The CDR3 runs from the conserved cysteine through the conserved F or W.

cdr3_length	j_call	v_call	cdr3_aa
15	TRBJ2-1	TRBV7-9	CASRIAGGPYNEQFF
15	TRBJ2-7	TRBV5-5	CASSLSIAKFYEQYF
14	TRBJ2-5	TRBV5-4	CASSLATSQETQYF
14	TRBJ2-7	TRBV27	CASSRRSGRSEQYF
16	TRBJ2-6	TRBV11-2	CASRGIREPGANVLTF
15	TRBJ2-7	TRBV6-5	CASSYSEASSYEQYF
12	TRBJ2-1	TRBV5-4	CASSRSNNEQFF
16	TRBJ2-7	TRBV4-3	CASSLLLGVSAYEQYF
20	TRBJ2-1	TRBV5-3	CARSIRTSGLLISGSNEQFF
15	TRBJ2-4	TRBV19	CASSLAERAKNIQYF
13	TRBJ1-1	TRBV5-6	CASSLGGLPETFF
15	TRBJ2-7	TRBV4-3	CASSQQGTSVREQYF
12	TRBJ2-7	TRBV6-6	CASSYERREQYF
15	TRBJ2-7	TRBV10-3	CAIKGLAEESGEQYF
14	TRBJ2-7	TRBV7-6	CASSRTSGSYEQYF
14	TRBJ1-5	TRBV6-5	CASSYGQDNQPQHF
15	TRBJ2-1	TRBV6-5	CASSPVGGYHNEQFF
16	TRBJ2-4	TRBV5-1	CASTAYGGGVKNIQYF
16	TRBJ2-2	TRBV5-1	CASSSDKREPSGELFF
15	TRBJ2-3	TRBV18	CASSPQGRYTDTQYF